This T cell receptor (beta chain) was captured by sequencing in a study of blood T cell repertoires in COVID-19. In germline, CDR1 is SGDLS, CDR2 YYNGEE. The CDR3 loop spans 18 amino acids. Trimming at V came to 0 bases and at J to 1 base, leaving 9 bases not matched to a gene. In the source study's methods: By means of reference gene primer amplification, nucleated cell counts were estimated. The data were produced by immunoSEQ multiplex PCR, yet TCRdb's version contains in-frame clones alone and is incomplete. The DNA gave D and trimming, while V, J and clone size come from that table. Of about 250,000 clones in the sample, about nine tenths were seen once.

J is TRBJ2-1 and V is TRBV9, with 8 bases identical to TRBD2. Specimen: peripheral blood. The receptor was isolated from a woman in her thirties with COVID-19, enrolled during active disease. This CDR3 is CASSVVKDSGMSYNEQFF. The CDR3 nucleotides are TGTGCCAGCAGCGTAGTGAAGGATAGCGGGATGTCCTACAATGAGCAGTTCTTC.